These T cell receptor beta chains were read from a single sample in a study of control samples from healthy donors and cancer patients. Data came from immunoSEQ multiplex PCR; TCRdb stores just in-frame clones and leaves some out. The table shows about 65,000 clones, with 90% occurring only once. The source material was PBMCs. The receptor set was obtained from a woman aged 50 to 60 with colorectal cancer. Both conserved end residues are part of each CDR3. A D gene is named only where the DNA matches it firmly. Some rows have no size entry. The others give once, few or many, or a class for an expanded clone.

V	D	size	J	CDR3	DNA
TRBV18	.	.	TRBJ2-5	CASSPPRETQYF	TGTGCCAGCTCACCACCGCGGGAGACCCAGTACTTC
TRBV19	.	.	TRBJ1-2	CASSIAGQPRVGYTF	TGTGCCAGTAGTATAGCAGGACAGCCTAGGGTTGGCTACACCTTC
TRBV27	.	.	TRBJ1-2	CASRGLTRGYTF	TGTGCCAGCAGGGGGCTCACGCGGGGCTACACCTTC
TRBV5-4	TRBD1	.	TRBJ1-1	CASSTRDRGPLAEAFF	TGTGCCAGCAGTACTCGGGACAGGGGGCCCCTGGCTGAAGCTTTCTTT
TRBV5-6	.	.	TRBJ1-1	CASSRTDIKRTEAFF	TGTGCCAGCAGCAGGACCGACATAAAACGGACTGAAGCTTTCTTT
TRBV3-1/TRBV3-2	TRBD1	.	TRBJ2-5	CASGDRDEETQYF	TGTGCCAGCGGGGACAGGGATGAAGAGACCCAGTACTTC
TRBV6-2/TRBV6-3	.	.	TRBJ2-1	CASSLRDFSYNEQFF	TGTGCCAGCAGTCTCCGGGACTTCTCCTACAATGAGCAGTTCTTC
TRBV4-2	.	few	TRBJ1-1	CASSQGGGMNTEAFF	TGTGCCAGCAGCCAAGGTGGGGGAATGAACACTGAAGCTTTCTTT
TRBV5-1	TRBD2	.	TRBJ2-5	CASSSGAGGETQYF	TGCGCCAGCAGCTCAGGGGCGGGGGGGGAGACCCAGTACTTC
TRBV18	TRBD2	once	TRBJ2-1	CASSPTGLAGENEQFF	TGTGCCAGCTCACCTACAGGACTAGCGGGGGAAAATGAGCAGTTCTTC
TRBV2	TRBD1	.	TRBJ1-5	CASSQGANQPQHF	TGTGCCAGCAGCCAGGGGGCGAATCAGCCCCAGCATTTT
TRBV9	TRBD1	.	TRBJ2-5	CASSAGTGGRFQETQYF	TGTGCCAGCAGCGCCGGGACAGGGGGCCGTTTCCAAGAGACCCAGTACTTC
TRBV7-8	TRBD1	once	TRBJ1-6	CASSPGGWVGTGISPLHF	TGTGCCAGCAGCCCAGGAGGTTGGGTGGGGACAGGGATTTCACCCCTCCACTTT
TRBV7-3	.	.	TRBJ2-3	CASSPRGDTQYF	TGTGCCAGCAGCCCAAGGGGAGATACGCAGTATTTT
TRBV7-2	.	.	TRBJ2-2	CASSEQVVNTGELFF	TGTGCCAGCAGCGAACAGGTCGTAAACACCGGGGAGCTGTTTTTT
TRBV10-3	.	once	TRBJ2-2	CAISENRDTGELFF	TGTGCCATCAGTGAGAACAGGGATACCGGGGAGCTGTTTTTT
TRBV7-3	TRBD2	.	TRBJ2-2	CASSQTSGGENTGELFF	TGTGCCAGCAGCCAAACTAGCGGGGGCGAGAACACCGGGGAGCTGTTTTTT
TRBV7-8	TRBD1	.	TRBJ1-1	CASSLARPRDRKGANTEAFF	TGTGCCAGCAGCTTAGCACGGCCAAGGGACAGAAAAGGGGCGAACACTGAAGCTTTCTTT
TRBV5-5	.	.	TRBJ2-7	CASSLEGGREQYF	TGTGCCAGCAGCTTGGAAGGGGGTAGGGAGCAGTACTTC
TRBV15	.	.	TRBJ2-7	CATRSSGTYEQYF	TGTGCCACCCGAAGTAGCGGAACCTACGAGCAGTACTTC
TRBV7-6	TRBD2	.	TRBJ2-1	CASSQLAGLNNEQFF	TGTGCCAGCAGCCAACTAGCGGGACTAAACAATGAGCAGTTCTTC
TRBV19	.	large	TRBJ1-2	CASSIGRYGYTF	TGTGCCAGTAGTATAGGCAGATATGGCTACACCTTC
TRBV2	TRBD2	.	TRBJ2-7	CASRVSSGSGYEQYF	TGTGCCAGCAGAGTCTCTAGCGGGAGTGGCTACGAGCAGTACTTC
TRBV6-1	.	.	TRBJ1-6	CASSDGLEGSYNSPLHF	TGTGCCAGCAGTGATGGGTTAGAGGGCTCCTATAATTCACCCCTCCACTTT
TRBV9	.	.	TRBJ2-3	CASSVNIQGSGTDTQYF	TGTGCCAGCAGCGTAAATATTCAGGGGAGCGGCACAGATACGCAGTATTTT
TRBV29-1	.	.	TRBJ2-7	CSVSGSGSEQYF	TGCAGCGTTTCCGGGTCAGGTTCTGAGCAGTACTTC